Described below is a single T cell receptor beta chain sequence and its context. Its antigen target is currently unknown. Per-base quality was not reported, and no clone a single base away is much larger than it. TCRbeta CDR3 regions were amplified from genomic DNA using the immunoSEQ Assay, a bias-controlled multiplex PCR. As for the authors' bioinformatics: The number of nucleated cells in each sample was estimated from the amplification of reference gene primers within the assay. Sequence reads were collapsed and filtered to measure the absolute abundance of every unique TCRbeta CDR3 rearrangement. For each sample, productive Simpson clonality was calculated by taking the square root of Simpson's diversity index across productive rearrangements. The table was pulled from immuneACCESS by TCRdb, which kept in-frame rearrangements only. Such tables lose some clones; where checked, under half of the loss comes from unresolved V genes, and the rest has no known cause. The V and J calls and the clone size are those of that table, but D and trimming were determined from the DNA. Counted in this sample were about 230,000 clones; less than 85% of them appeared once. The ten largest clonotypes hold roughly 2.7% of the sample.

This record comes from a study of blood T cell repertoires in COVID-19 (dated by TCRdb to the early 2020s). Concerning the study at large: The collaborator samples originated in the United States, Italy and Spain and spanned the acute and convalescent phases of COVID-19. The prospective study material was composed of cDNA or gDNA derived from T cells, B-cell-depleted T cells, or PBMCs. Subjects who had been exposed to COVID-19, were actively infected with it, or had recovered from it provided the deeply sampled blood TCRbeta repertoires that made up the dataset. A freely available public database, intended as a resource for researchers studying the immune response to SARS-CoV-2, is where the repertoires were released. Samples came from the ongoing ImmuneRACE study (first 160 participants) plus 1,254 subjects from 6 global collaborators. Nearly every sample came with metadata listing a de-identified subject ID, COVID-19 status, age in years and sex. Where HLA class I and class II types were available, the types were taken from metadata supplied by the sample provider, not from assay-based typing. Results the study describes overall, beyond this receptor: The quantity of clinical and demographic metadata differed by source and by participant and was supplied without curation.

Collaborating institutions collected whole blood in K2EDTA tubes following their own protocols. For TCRbeta analysis, collaborator samples were shipped as frozen whole blood, as isolated PBMCs, or as DNA extracted from either sample type. After removal of 6 bases from V and 5 bases from J, the junction retains 6 bases not matched to a gene. The CDR3 measures 13 amino acids from cysteine to phenylalanine. Solely the CDR3 DNA is kept, with 39 bases framed from the first base. CDR1 SNHLY and CDR2 FYNNEI were looked up in the germline V gene. The chain employs TRBV2 and TRBJ2-7; 8 of the junction bases match TRBD1. The origin of this receptor is a woman in her seventies with active or convalescent COVID-19. The sequenced material came from peripheral blood. The sequenced DNA: TGTGCCAGCAGCCAAACAGGGGGACACGAGCAGTACTTC. It is translated as CASSQTGGHEQYF.